The text below deals with one T cell receptor beta chain. This specimen comes from a study of CD8 T cells in Susac syndrome. CDR3 length: 11 residues. The V end lost 8 bases, the J end lost 5 bases, and 12 bases lay between the germline ends. Germline V CDR1 and CDR2: SQVTM, ANQGSEA. An input of roughly 0.5 to 1 ug of RNA was subjected to reverse transcription using random hexamers. One entry per CDR3 protein results from TCRdb running MiXCR on the immunoSEQ multiplex PCR reads. Of around 170,000 distinct CDR3 sequences listed, around 95% are singletons. The chain couples TRBV29-1 to TRBJ1-2; no clear D. Sequencing was carried out using CD8+ T cells from PBMCs. The clonotype was recovered from a human donor with multiple sclerosis. CDR3 DNA: TGCAGCTTCCGGACCGTGTATGGCTACACCTTC. Translation: CSFRTVYGYTF.